A single sample gave rise to the 14 T cell receptor beta chains below, sequenced in a study of PD-1 blockade in mismatch repair-deficient tumors. Sequencing used immunoSEQ multiplex PCR; TCRdb keeps in-frame clones, though not all of them. The sample records 75,000 to 85,000 clones, about 84% being singletons. Here the sequenced sample was peripheral blood, taken 12 weeks after starting pembrolizumab. These TCRs come from an adult with mismatch repair-deficient cancer.

The chain employs TRBV28 and TRBJ2-5, with 9 bases lining up with TRBD1. V was clipped by 3 bases and J by 4 bases; unmatched bases: 9. CDR3 length equals 16 residues. Germline V gives CDR1 MDHEN, CDR2 SYDVKM. The CDR3 DNA reads TGTGCCAGCAGTTTCCCCGGGACAGGGTCTTCAGAGACCCAGTACTTC. Protein sequence: CASSFPGTGSSETQYF.

This chain joins TRBV15 and TRBJ2-1; 7 positions match TRBD2. The ends lost 0 bases at V and 10 bases at J; junction bases unmatched: 9. This CDR3 has 15 residues. Looked up from germline, CDR1 is LNHNV and CDR2 is YYDKDF (reference sequence). The CDR3 region has the DNA TGTGCCACCAGCAGAGATTTGGGACTAACCCGGGAGCAGTTCTTC. Amino acid sequence: CATSRDLGLTREQFF. Full variable domain (remainder filled in from reference TRBV15 and TRBJ2-1): DAMVIQNPRYQVTQFGKPVTLSCSQTLNHNVMYWYQQKSSQAPKLLFHYYDKDFNNEADTPDNFQSRRPNTSFCFLDIRSPGLGDTAMYLCATSRDLGLTREQFFGPGTRLTVL.

The chain links TRBV5-6 to TRBJ2-1; a possible D gene is TRBD2 (5 bases). The CDR3 has 12 amino acids. Trimming took off 6 bases at V and 9 bases at J, with 13 bases between the two ends. Looked up from germline, CDR1 is SGHDT and CDR2 is YYEEEE. The CDR3 DNA sequence: TGTGCCAGCACCCCGGGGTTCGGTGAGCAGTTCTTC. It codes for CASTPGFGEQFF.

The genes are TRBV2 and TRBJ2-5, with D hard to call. Deletions cut 6 bases from V and 2 bases from J, with 10 bases between. CDR3 length: 13 residues. Germline values: CDR1 SNHLY, CDR2 FYNNEI. CDR3 amino acids: CASSGRTQETQYF. CDR3 sequence (DNA): TGTGCCAGCAGCGGCAGAACTCAAGAGACCCAGTACTTC.

This clone came up a few times. The V and J genes are TRBV13 and TRBJ2-5, with 9 bases aligning to TRBD1. With V trimmed by 0 bases and J by 5 bases, 7 bases remained unmatched. The CDR3 totals 16 residues. Germline V lookup: CDR1 PRHDT, CDR2 FYEKMQ (reference sequence). The CDR3 bases are TGTGCCAGCAGCTTAGGCGAACAGGGGGCAGGTGAGACCCAGTACTTC. Protein sequence: CASSLGEQGAGETQYF.

This clone showed up just once. The chain uses TRBV19 and TRBJ1-5; possible D gene TRBD1, 6 bases. The germline V and J ends were trimmed by 5 bases and 2 bases, with 10 bases remaining between them. The CDR3 is 14 amino acids. Germline values: CDR1 LNHDA, CDR2 SQIVND (reference sequence). This chain's CDR3 is CASSAQGGNQPQHF. The CDR3 bases are TGTGCCAGTAGTGCACAGGGTGGCAATCAGCCCCAGCATTTT.

The chain carries TRBV7-6 and TRBJ2-2; unclear D gene. CDR1 SGHVS and CDR2 FNYEAQ come from the germline V gene. V shed 3 bases and J shed 5 bases, with 4 bases lying between them. The CDR3 is made up of 12 amino acids. CDR3 residues: CASSLGTGELFF. The CDR3, as DNA: TGTGCCAGCAGCTTGGGTACCGGGGAGCTGTTTTTT.

The chain has TRBV10-1 and TRBJ1-1; D not certain. The CDR3 has 11 residues. Germline assignment: CDR1 WNHNN and CDR2 SYGVQD (reference sequence). V was cut by 3 bases and J by 7 bases, with 6 bases left in between. The CDR3 region has the DNA TGCGCCAGCAGTGACCAGAATGAAGCTTTCTTT. Amino acid sequence: CASSDQNEAFF.

V is TRBV7-8 and J is TRBJ2-5, with 7 positions matching TRBD1. The CDR3 is made up of 15 amino acids. The germline gives CDR1 SGHVS, CDR2 FQNEAQ. The ends lost 5 bases at V and 2 bases at J; junction bases unmatched: 8. The CDR3 bases are TGTGCCAGCAGCCTTCGACAGGGCCAACAAGAGACCCAGTACTTC. Translated: CASSLRQGQQETQYF.

This rearrangement joins TRBV7-8 to TRBJ2-3; 8 bases map to TRBD2. V trimming: 3 bases; J trimming: 2 bases; junction bases outside the gene matches: 7. The germline gives CDR1 SGHVS, CDR2 FQNEAQ. CDR3 length equals 16 residues. In DNA, the CDR3 is TGTGCCAGCAGCTTCATGGGCGGGAGGTCCACAGATACGCAGTATTTT. Residues: CASSFMGGRSTDTQYF.

DNA of the CDR3: TGTGCCAGCAGCCCACGTTTAGACAGAAATCTCTACAATGAGCAGTTCTTC. Residues: CASSPRLDRNLYNEQFF. This chain uses TRBV5-4 with TRBJ2-1, with a possible D match to TRBD1 (5 bases). In germline, CDR1 is SGHNT, CDR2 YYREEE (reference sequence). This CDR3 contains 17 residues. Deletions cut 4 bases from V and 3 bases from J, with 20 bases between. The variable domain in full, completed from reference TRBV5-4 and TRBJ2-1, reads ETGVTQSPTHLIKTRGQQVTLRCSSQSGHNTVSWYQQALGQGPQFIFQYYREEENGRGNFPPRFSGLQFPNYSSELNVNALELDDSALYLCASSPRLDRNLYNEQFFGPGTRLTVL.

The chain has TRBV5-1 and TRBJ2-3; D uncertain. The CDR3 loop spans 12 amino acids. CDR1 is SGHRS and CDR2 is YFSETQ in the germline V gene. Trimming shortened V by 0 bases and J by 4 bases, and 3 bases separated the two germline ends. CDR3 in DNA: TGCGCCAGCAGCTTGGCCTCAGATACGCAGTATTTT. It codes for CASSLASDTQYF.

The rearrangement uses TRBV27 and TRBJ2-7; 9 nucleotides match TRBD2. After removal of 6 bases from V and 3 bases from J, the junction contained 9 bases not matched to a gene. The CDR3 extends over 15 amino acids. From germline, CDR1 is MNHEY and CDR2 SMNVEV (reference sequence). CDR3 sequence (DNA): TGTGCCAGCAGCCTTGGGGCGGGAGGGTTCTACGAGCAGTACTTC. Translation: CASSLGAGGFYEQYF.

The chain uses TRBV7-9 and TRBJ1-1, with a weak D call TRBD1 (5 bases). Germline V gives CDR1 SEHNR, CDR2 FQNEAQ (reference sequence). Trimming removed 5 bases at V and 0 bases at J, with 7 bases between. CDR3 size: 13 residues. CDR3 bases: TGTGCCAGCAGCCGACAGTTGAACACTGAAGCTTTCTTT. This codes for CASSRQLNTEAFF.